These T cell receptor beta chains were read from a single sample in a study of blood T cell repertoires in COVID-19. The data were produced by immunoSEQ multiplex PCR, yet TCRdb's version contains in-frame clones alone and is incomplete. The sample has some 200,000 clones; 87% are singletons. Input material: peripheral blood. The receptors stem from a man in his forties or fifties with active or convalescent COVID-19. Each CDR3 is given with its conserved first and last residue. Each record gives: CDR3 protein, D gene, V gene. D genes are given only for firm matches.

CDR3aa: CASSFYGTGEAGYTF; d_gene: TRBD1; v_gene: TRBV7-8
CDR3aa: CASSGFDTSGNTIYF; d_gene: -; v_gene: TRBV6-4
CDR3aa: CASTLIRDMNSPLHF; d_gene: -; v_gene: TRBV6-6
CDR3aa: CSARVIYGYTF; d_gene: -; v_gene: TRBV20-1
CDR3aa: CASSLFPGTGGEKLFF; d_gene: TRBD1; v_gene: TRBV7-9
CDR3aa: CASSYFGRGDGEQYF; d_gene: -; v_gene: TRBV6-5
CDR3aa: CASSVEVSGVYGYTF; d_gene: -; v_gene: TRBV9
CDR3aa: CASSQEISFWDSETIFHF; d_gene: TRBD1; v_gene: TRBV4-1
CDR3aa: CASSQDEAGAATNEKLFF; d_gene: -; v_gene: TRBV4-1
CDR3aa: CASSSRTGGLGTEAFF; d_gene: TRBD1; v_gene: TRBV7-2
CDR3aa: CASSLTDGNQPQHF; d_gene: -; v_gene: TRBV3-1/TRBV3-2
CDR3aa: CASSQSTRRQNTGELFF; d_gene: -; v_gene: TRBV23-1
CDR3aa: CASSVGGRVYEQYF; d_gene: -; v_gene: TRBV7-2
CDR3aa: CASSEAVSYNEQFF; d_gene: -; v_gene: TRBV25-1
CDR3aa: CASSSGDRDYGYTF; d_gene: TRBD1; v_gene: TRBV5-1
CDR3aa: CASTIGREVSGYTF; d_gene: -; v_gene: TRBV6-5
CDR3aa: CASSFGQATTDTQYF; d_gene: TRBD1; v_gene: TRBV5-4
CDR3aa: CASSVAGTGSSEKLFF; d_gene: TRBD1; v_gene: TRBV6-1
CDR3aa: CARSLERRELYTDTQYF; d_gene: TRBD2; v_gene: TRBV5-3
CDR3aa: CASSHGTGGSYEQYF; d_gene: TRBD1; v_gene: TRBV11-2
CDR3aa: CASSLTGGEAFF; d_gene: TRBD1; v_gene: TRBV12-3/TRBV12-4
CDR3aa: CASSQAGTSGNTIYF; d_gene: -; v_gene: TRBV4-1
CDR3aa: CAGDMTGQAYEQYF; d_gene: TRBD1; v_gene: TRBV30
CDR3aa: CASSESFGGGFTDTQYF; d_gene: TRBD2; v_gene: TRBV10-1